These T cell receptor beta chains were read from a single sample in a study of neurological immune-mediated disorders. Each CDR3 protein gets one entry after TCRdb re-called the 5' RACE reads with MiXCR. The top ten clones hold approximately 2% of a sample with 50,000 or so distinct CDR3 sequences, roughly 11% of them seen once. Source material: PBMCs. The receptors come from a man aged 55 to 70 in good health. Each CDR3 is given with its conserved first and last residue. The order of the fields is V gene, J gene, D gene, clone size, CDR3 protein, CDR3 DNA. The D gene is left open where the match is weak. The size entry is marked missing in some rows and otherwise reads once, few, many or a size class.

V gene: TRBV6-5; J gene: TRBJ2-7; D gene: -; clone size: many; CDR3 protein: CASSYNRRGYF; CDR3 DNA: TGTGCCAGCAGTTACAACAGGCGTGGGTACTTC
V gene: TRBV5-1; J gene: TRBJ2-3; D gene: -; clone size: once; CDR3 protein: CASTPLSGSKDTQYF; CDR3 DNA: TGCGCCAGCACCCCCTTGAGTGGGAGCAAAGATACGCAGTATTTT
V gene: TRBV6-5; J gene: TRBJ1-4; D gene: -; clone size: many; CDR3 protein: CASSEGHYEKLFF; CDR3 DNA: TGTGCCAGCAGTGAGGGACACTATGAAAAACTGTTTTTT
V gene: TRBV6-2/TRBV6-3; J gene: TRBJ2-3; D gene: -; clone size: many; CDR3 protein: CASSSNTDTQYF; CDR3 DNA: TGTGCCAGCAGTTCTAATACAGATACGCAGTATTTT
V gene: TRBV7-2; J gene: TRBJ1-1; D gene: -; clone size: many; CDR3 protein: CASSLMSGGRTAEAFF; CDR3 DNA: TGTGCCAGCAGCTTAATGTCAGGTGGGCGAACGGCTGAAGCTTTCTTT
V gene: TRBV12-3/TRBV12-4; J gene: TRBJ2-6; D gene: TRBD2; clone size: many; CDR3 protein: CASRHTGGSGANVLTF; CDR3 DNA: TGTGCCAGCAGACACACGGGGGGCTCTGGGGCCAACGTCCTGACTTTC
V gene: TRBV20-1; J gene: TRBJ2-5; D gene: -; clone size: many; CDR3 protein: CSAYSQGGERETQYF; CDR3 DNA: TGCAGTGCATACAGCCAAGGCGGGGAGCGAGAGACCCAGTACTTC
V gene: TRBV7-2; J gene: TRBJ1-1; D gene: -; clone size: many; CDR3 protein: CASSLGQTNTEAFF; CDR3 DNA: TGTGCCAGCAGCTTAGGGCAGACGAACACTGAAGCTTTCTTT
V gene: TRBV6-2/TRBV6-3; J gene: TRBJ2-1; D gene: -; clone size: -; CDR3 protein: CASRGTGYNEQFF; CDR3 DNA: TGTGCCAGCAGGGGAACAGGGTACAATGAGCAGTTCTTC
V gene: TRBV7-9; J gene: TRBJ1-2; D gene: TRBD1; clone size: many; CDR3 protein: CASSKETGEYRGYTF; CDR3 DNA: TGTGCCAGCAGCAAGGAGACAGGGGAGTATCGTGGCTACACCTTC